A selection of T cell receptor beta chains follows, all from one sample in a study of siplizumab effects on memory and regulatory T cells. Profiling relied on immunoSEQ multiplex PCR, and the TCRdb table lists in-frame clones only, not all of them. Seen here are about 69,000 clones, 88% observed once, and the top ten hold about 1.7%. Sample: Tregs sorted from blood. The source of these receptors is a human donor in good health. The CDR3 runs from the conserved cysteine through the conserved F or W.

>TRBV11-3
CASSVGLNSYNEQFF
>TRBV9
CASSPARQNTEAFF
>TRBV28
CASRYRGLAGRAYEQYF
>TRBV19
CASRDRAGHGGANVLTF
>TRBV18
CASSPPSLGNEQFF
>TRBV7-9
CASSLGASGSQETQYF
>TRBV6-5
CASGSGNQPQHF
>TRBV18
CASSPSTGSTGELFF
>TRBV2
CASSADRDYGYTF
>TRBV5-1
CASSQGSARDEKLFF
>TRBV6-6
CASSYSRGNEQFF
>TRBV19
CASSNFRGAGAGELFF
>TRBV5-1
CASRPPAKYNEQFF
>TRBV7-9
CASSGLAAYEQYF
>TRBV30
CAWSVLGGVYTEAFF
>TRBV19
CASSIGRGQNTEAFF
>TRBV5-1
CASRPGGTTNEKLFF
>TRBV5-4
CASSWTGTYEQYF
>TRBV4-1
CASSPGWQTEETQYF
>TRBV11-2
CASSLEYDSGANVLTF
>TRBV9
CASSETGLASGELFF
>TRBV6-6
CASSDRGRIKPQHF
>TRBV7-2
CASSLSSGGSYNEQFF
>TRBV2
CATSVNSYEQYF
>TRBV4-1
CASSQGTSGRYEQYF
>TRBV19
CASSINGAARGEQYF
>TRBV6-1
CASSGTSGTEQFF
>TRBV5-4
CASTMDRRYEQFF
>TRBV11-3
CASSSPRGLSNQPQHF
>TRBV6-5
CASSPGQHNYGYTF
>TRBV5-1
CASSLDYRSTDTQYF
>TRBV6-5
CASSYGGIRGNEQFF
>TRBV5-1
CASSTGAGVEGEQFF
>TRBV11-2
CASSRPSGPPNEQFF
>TRBV27
CASSLAPRGSGTDTQYF
>TRBV4-1
CASSQDGTRFYNEQFF
>TRBV2
CASSEYTEAFF
>TRBV4-3
CASSQERSGSYEQYF
>TRBV5-1
CASSGTGGQETQYF
>TRBV11-3
CASSLSGNVNEQFF
>TRBV19
CASTQGAAPYGYTF
>TRBV18
CASSPPENEQFF
>TRBV7-6
CASSRSGSSYNEQFF
>TRBV10-3
CAISDPVQPLYGYTF
>TRBV6-1
CASTRTGLDTQYF
>TRBV19
CASSIQGARNTEAFF
>TRBV18
CASSTKQGVATNEKLFF
>TRBV2
CASVSGLMNTGELFF
>TRBV6-5
CASSYKGEGPSYEQYF
>TRBV10-2
CATSTGTSGSFTQYF
>TRBV4-2
CASSQGHAGGATDTQYF
>TRBV30
CAWSVSYVGYTF
>TRBV5-1
CASNTGTVNTEAFF
>TRBV4-3
CASSPRTIPGTGELFF
>TRBV30
CASSLGWDSTYEQYF
>TRBV11-2
CASSSGGGHFGDTQYF
>TRBV5-6
CASSSLRRGSLTDTQYF
>TRBV5-1
CASTILGGAGANVLTF
>TRBV4-1
CASSQEEAAYEQYF